The sequence of this T cell receptor beta chain was determined in a study of cytomegalovirus exposure and HLA in healthy donors. Study conclusions and caveats: In an earlier analysis, most TCR beta V segments were productive about 87% or about 30% of the time.

The V end was cut by 4 bases, the J end by 8 bases, with 11 bases between. Germline values: CDR1 GTSNPN, CDR2 SVGIG (reference sequence). The CDR3 length is 12 residues. 60 Vbeta and 13 Jbeta primers were used in PCR. Assay: immunoSEQ multiplex PCR; the TCRdb copy retains only in-frame clones and omits some. This repertoire shows about 130,000 clones, 80% to 90% found once; its top ten account for under 6%. With respect to this clone: Its antigen remains unidentified.

This TCR derives from a woman between 40 and 55 years old in good health and CMV-seropositive. The sample taken for sequencing was PBMCs. This chain joins TRBV30 and TRBJ1-4, with D uncertain. This CDR3 is CAWTRSWEKLFF. CDR3 in DNA: TGTGCCTGGACGAGGAGTTGGGAAAAACTGTTTTTT.